Given below is one T cell receptor beta chain in context. Its target is unknown. Template switching, a step in the protocol, added a universal primer site, and cDNA carried unique molecular identifiers. TCRdb used MiXCR to reprocess the 5' RACE reads, holding one entry per CDR3 protein. The data hold 400,000 to 600,000 distinct CDR3 sequences, with 20% to 25% observed a single time. The data originate from a study of identical twins. The germline gives CDR1 SNHLY, CDR2 FYNNEI. V lost 8 bases to trimming and J lost 5 bases, with 13 bases between them. This CDR3 spans 13 amino acids. Study-level results: With abundant cord blood beta clonotypes, insertions were fewer; memory repertoires showed no such pattern. Those out-of-frame alpha sequences shared by twins showed an excess of low generation probability.

This sample also belongs to another study, concerning yellow fever vaccine responses in identical twins.

This receptor was identified in a woman between 18 and 29 years old in good health. The sequenced sample consisted of CD4+ T cells sorted from blood. The chain combines TRBV2 with TRBJ2-1; no definite D call. The CDR3 reads CASGFSGNNEQFF. CDR3 in DNA: TGTGCCAGCGGCTTCTCTGGGAACAATGAGCAGTTCTTC. The full variable domain, in which reference TRBV2 and TRBJ2-1 provide the parts outside the CDR3, is EPEVTQTPSHQVTQMGQEVILRCVPISNHLYFYWYRQILGQKVEFLVSFYNNEISEKSEIFDDQFSVERPDGSNFTLKIRSTKLEDSAMYFCASGFSGNNEQFFGPGTRLTVL.